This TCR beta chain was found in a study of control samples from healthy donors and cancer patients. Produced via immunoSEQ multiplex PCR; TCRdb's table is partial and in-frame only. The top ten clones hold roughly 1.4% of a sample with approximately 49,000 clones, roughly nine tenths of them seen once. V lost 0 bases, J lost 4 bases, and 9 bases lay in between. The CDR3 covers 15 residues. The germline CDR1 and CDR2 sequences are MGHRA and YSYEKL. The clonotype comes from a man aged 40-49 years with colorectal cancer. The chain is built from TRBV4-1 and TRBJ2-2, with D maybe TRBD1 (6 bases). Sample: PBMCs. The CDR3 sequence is CASSQDTRGTGELFF. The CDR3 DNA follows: TGCGCCAGCAGCCAAGATACCAGGGGCACCGGGGAGCTGTTTTTT.